The sequence of this T cell receptor beta chain was determined in a study of T cell responses to AZD1222 COVID-19 vaccine (dated by TCRdb to 2020 to 2023). With respect to the entire study: Because spike-specific TCR depth and breadth did not differ between the two schedules, AZD1222 recipients who got a second dose at roughly 4 weeks were pooled with those who got a second dose at roughly 12 weeks. TCR sequencing was performed for approximately 240 trial participants, of whom about 210 were given two doses of AZD1222 and around 25 were given two doses of MenACWY control vaccine. Trial participants were enrolled by age into subgroups of 18-55, 56-69 and 70-plus years, and around 150, 28 and 57 TCR-sequenced participants, respectively, were included in these subgroups.

Counted from cysteine to phenylalanine, this CDR3 has 13 amino acids. Only the CDR3 region is kept as DNA, spanning 39 bases read in frame from base 1. CDR1 and CDR2 are drawn from the germline V gene (reference sequence): SGHNT, YYREEE. Cut back by 5 bases and 0 bases, the V and J ends lie 6 bases apart. With respect to this clone: No antigen is known for it. Base qualities were left out, and no much larger clone turns up one base away.

The CDR3 regions of human TCRbeta chains were analyzed by immunosequencing. As for the original processing: TCRs in the repertoires were matched against a reference library of SARS-CoV-2-specific TCRs that had been generated with the MIRA antigen-specificity platform. Breadth was defined as the fraction of unique TCRs that were SARS-CoV-2-associated, and depth was defined as the fraction of total T cells that were SARS-CoV-2-associated. Using the MIRA data, every spike-specific TCR was mapped to the spike region that the TCR reacted to and assigned to either a CD4 or a CD8 class. Log10-transformed breadth and depth values were compared by one-way ANOVA with Sidak's multiple comparisons tests. The immuneACCESS repertoire file appears here via TCRdb, limited to in-frame rearrangements. These files lack a portion of the clones; in checked studies, under half of the deficit traces to unresolved V genes, and the cause of the others is not known. D and trimming were read from the DNA, whereas the V and J calls and clone size are those reported in that table. The sample table contains 95,000 to 100,000 clones; only one count was recorded for roughly 84% of them. Approximately 17% of the sample comes from the top ten.

Per the publication, the time point label means: baseline before first vaccination. Samples from vaccinated people were obtained from the UK trials COV001 and COV002, which included a single-blind randomized controlled phase 2/3 trial of AZD1222 (ChAdOx1 nCoV-19) in healthy adults. Trial participant PBMC samples were collected at day 0 and day 28 after the second dose for TCRbeta chain sequencing. Paper-wide results and their limitations: CD4 TCRs associated with the vaccine covered the entire spike protein, and the dominant responses were in regions 160-218 and 743-854. Only five or six AZD1222 recipients were SARS-CoV-2 seropositive at baseline, limiting conclusions about previously exposed vaccinees. Because no day 14 peak-response samples were available, the repertoires could be characterized only after the peak T cell response. Nearly half of unique spike-specific TCRs reportedly recognized epitopes outside regions mutated in the B.1.351 and B.1.1.7 variants. In the small 56-69-year group, the increase in depth fell short of significance, most likely because of low power. After two AZD1222 doses, spike-specific TCR breadth and depth were significantly higher than at day 0 and than in MenACWY recipients. Most participants were white British and females outnumbered males, and the authors suggested that clonal diversity may have been underestimated.

This receptor chain uses TRBV5-4 and TRBJ1-5; no confident D gene assignment can be made. The sample here was peripheral blood, taken on day 0 of AZD1222 vaccination. The receptor was isolated from an adult in good health. The DNA is TGTGCCAGCAGGGAAGATAGCAATCAGCCCCAGCATTTT. This translates into CASREDSNQPQHF.